The source of this T cell receptor beta chain is a study of T cell changes during pregnancy in multiple sclerosis. Method: immunoSEQ multiplex PCR; TCRdb's copy keeps in-frame clones and lacks some. Here the sample spans over 50,000 clones, just under 90% being singletons. The clonotype originates from a human donor whose cells served as feeder cells for cultures in a pregnancy study. Sequences were obtained from peripheral blood from another person, used as feeder cells.

CDR3 in amino acids: CASRGQFNTEAFF. CDR3 nucleotide sequence: TGTGCCAGCCGAGGACAGTTTAACACTGAAGCTTTCTTT. This rearrangement joins TRBV2 to TRBJ1-1, with D possibly TRBD1 on 6 matching bases. The V gene's germline CDR1 is SNHLY and CDR2 FYNNEI. This CDR3 is built from 13 residues. V lost 8 bases and J lost 2, with 12 bases in between.